The sequence of this TCR beta chain was determined in a study of graft-versus-host responses after intestinal transplantation. Study results and limitations: Patients with graft-donor T cell macrochimerism had high graft-versus-host to host-versus-graft clonal ratios in allografts.

For this clone: The antigen remains unidentified.

V lost 0 bases and J lost 3, with 12 bases in between. The length of the CDR3 is 15 residues. The germline V gene has CDR1 SGHDT and CDR2 YYEEEE. TCRdb keeps only in-frame clones here, not all; method: immunoSEQ multiplex PCR. Of just under 100,000 clones listed, approximately 90% are singletons. The V call is TRBV5-6, the J call TRBJ1-1, with a tentative D call TRBD1 (5 bases). This material consisted of PBMCs, taken roughly 410 days after intestinal transplant. The sequence was collected from a human patient who received an intestinal transplant, so some T cells may come from the graft donor. The CDR3 spells CASSLAGAFDTEAFF. The CDR3 DNA follows: TGTGCCAGCAGCTTGGCCGGGGCTTTCGACACTGAAGCTTTCTTT.